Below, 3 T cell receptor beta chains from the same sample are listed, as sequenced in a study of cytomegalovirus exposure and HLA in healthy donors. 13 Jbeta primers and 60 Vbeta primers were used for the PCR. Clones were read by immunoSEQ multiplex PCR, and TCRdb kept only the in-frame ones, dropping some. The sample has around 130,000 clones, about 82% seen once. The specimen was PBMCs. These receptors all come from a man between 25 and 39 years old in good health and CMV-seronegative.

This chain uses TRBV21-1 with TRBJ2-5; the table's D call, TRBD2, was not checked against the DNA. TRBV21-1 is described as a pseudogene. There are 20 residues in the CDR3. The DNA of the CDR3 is TGTGCCAGCACCAACGCATTTAAACTAGCGGGGGACCCGGTCCAAGAGACCCAGTACTTC. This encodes CASTNAFKLAGDPVQETQYF.

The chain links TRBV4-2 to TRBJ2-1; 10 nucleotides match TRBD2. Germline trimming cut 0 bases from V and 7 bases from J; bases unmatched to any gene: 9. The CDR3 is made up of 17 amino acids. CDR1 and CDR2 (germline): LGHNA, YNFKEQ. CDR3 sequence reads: CASSQDLASGGWNEQFF. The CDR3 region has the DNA TGTGCCAGCAGCCAAGATTTGGCTAGCGGGGGTTGGAATGAGCAGTTCTTC.

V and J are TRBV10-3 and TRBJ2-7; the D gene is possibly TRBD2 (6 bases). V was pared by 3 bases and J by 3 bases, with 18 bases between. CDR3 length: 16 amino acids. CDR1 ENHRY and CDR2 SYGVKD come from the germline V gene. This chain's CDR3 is CAISDRRPGLSYEQYF. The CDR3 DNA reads TGTGCCATCAGTGATCGACGACCGGGACTTAGCTACGAGCAGTACTTC.